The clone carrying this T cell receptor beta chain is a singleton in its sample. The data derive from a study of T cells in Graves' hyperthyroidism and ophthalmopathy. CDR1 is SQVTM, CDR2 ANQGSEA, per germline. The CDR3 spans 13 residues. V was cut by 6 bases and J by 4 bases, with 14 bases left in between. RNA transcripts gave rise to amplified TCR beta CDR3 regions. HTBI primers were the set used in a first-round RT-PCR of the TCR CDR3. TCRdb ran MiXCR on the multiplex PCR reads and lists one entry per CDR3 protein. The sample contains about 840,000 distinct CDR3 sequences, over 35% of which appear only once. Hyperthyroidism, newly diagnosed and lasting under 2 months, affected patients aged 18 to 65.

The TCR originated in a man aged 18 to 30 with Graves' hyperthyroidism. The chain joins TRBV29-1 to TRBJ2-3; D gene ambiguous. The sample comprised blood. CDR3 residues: CSVLSVVPDTQYF. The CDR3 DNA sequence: TGCAGCGTCCTCTCGGTAGTCCCAGATACGCAGTATTTT.